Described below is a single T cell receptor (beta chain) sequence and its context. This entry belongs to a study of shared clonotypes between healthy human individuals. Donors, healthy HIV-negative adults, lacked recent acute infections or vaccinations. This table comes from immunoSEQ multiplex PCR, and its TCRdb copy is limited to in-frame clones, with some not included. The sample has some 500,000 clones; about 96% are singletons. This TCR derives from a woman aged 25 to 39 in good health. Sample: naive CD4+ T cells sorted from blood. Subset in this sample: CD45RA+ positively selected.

This CDR3 is CASRRQVTDTQYF. The CDR3 nucleotides are TGTGCCAGCAGACGACAGGTTACAGATACGCAGTATTTT. The chain joins TRBV28 to TRBJ2-3, with D perhaps matching TRBD1 (6 bases). From germline, CDR1 is MDHEN and CDR2 SYDVKM. The CDR3 runs to 13 residues. V was trimmed by 6 bases and J by 3 bases, leaving 10 bases between them.